The sequence of this TCR beta chain was determined in a study of patients and donors after allogeneic stem cell transplantation (dated by TCRdb to the early 2020s). There are a few counts of this clonotype. Its target antigen remains unknown. No base-level quality is on record; no much larger clone is a single base apart. The germline V gene provides CDR1 SGHRS and CDR2 YFSETQ. The CDR3 measures 16 amino acids from cysteine to phenylalanine. Only the CDR3 DNA is retained, 48 bases long and in frame from the first base. The germline V end is reduced by 4 bases and the J end by 4 bases; junction bases left unmatched: 7. The library was prepared using RT-PCR. Sequencing took place on a NextSeq 550. TCRdb passed the public sequencing reads through fastp at Q25 and MiXCR, retaining productive beta sequences. Every entry covers one CDR3 protein and lists the most common genes and DNA from its rows. A total of some 880,000 distinct CDR3 sequences appear in this sample, over 15% of them only once. 5% to 6.5% of the sample rests with the top ten.

Sequenced: blood, either unsorted or a sorted T cell fraction (not recorded which). The sequence derives from a human donor who was either an allogeneic HSCT recipient or a stem cell or donor lymphocyte infusion donor (not recorded which). It is not recorded whose cells these are; they may come from a transplant donor. The V gene is TRBV5-1 and the J gene is TRBJ2-6; 8 central nucleotides agree with TRBD1. The CDR3 protein is CASSAGQASGANVLTF. The bases read TGCGCCAGCAGCGCGGGACAGGCCTCCGGGGCCAACGTCCTGACTTTC.